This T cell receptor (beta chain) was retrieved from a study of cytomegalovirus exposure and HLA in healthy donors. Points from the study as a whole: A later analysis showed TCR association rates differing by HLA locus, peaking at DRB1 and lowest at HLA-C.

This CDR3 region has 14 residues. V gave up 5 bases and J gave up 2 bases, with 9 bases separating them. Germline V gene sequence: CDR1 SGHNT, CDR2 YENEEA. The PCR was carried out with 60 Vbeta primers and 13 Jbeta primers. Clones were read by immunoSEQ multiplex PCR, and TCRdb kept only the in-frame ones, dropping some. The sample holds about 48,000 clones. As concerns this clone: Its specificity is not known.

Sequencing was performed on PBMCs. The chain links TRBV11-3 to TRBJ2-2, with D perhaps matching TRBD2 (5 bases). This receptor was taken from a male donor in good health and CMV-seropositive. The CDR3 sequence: CASSGGPNTGELFF. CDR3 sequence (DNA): TGTGCCAGCAGCGGCGGGCCAAACACCGGGGAGCTGTTTTTT. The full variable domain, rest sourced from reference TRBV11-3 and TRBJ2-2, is EAGVVQSPRYKIIEKKQPVAFWCNPISGHNTLYWYLQNLGQGPELLIRYENEEAVDDSQLPKDRFSAERLKGVDSTLKIQPAELGDSAVYLCASSGGPNTGELFFGEGSRLTVL.